These T cell receptor beta chains were read from a single sample in a study of shared clonotypes between healthy human individuals. The protocol was immunoSEQ multiplex PCR, while the TCRdb copy is restricted to in-frame clones and leaves out a portion. Of about 2.1 million clones listed, around 93% are singletons. The material sequenced was naive CD8+ T cells from PBMCs. These receptors all stem from a man aged 18-30 years in good health. Some clones in this sample may be carry-over from other donors' samples. Both conserved end residues are part of each CDR3. The D gene is left open where the match is weak. Where a row states a size, it is once, few, many or the class of an expanded clone; other rows omit it.

>-|TRBV28|TRBJ2-2|-
CASSLSPGNTGELFF
TGTGCCAGCAGCCTAAGCCCCGGGAACACCGGGGAGCTGTTTTTT
>TRBD2|TRBV7-2|TRBJ2-1|-
CASSLGLAGGNEQFF
TGTGCCAGCAGCTTGGGGCTAGCGGGAGGGAATGAGCAGTTCTTC
>-|TRBV5-1|TRBJ1-2|-
CASSLGGGSNYGYTF
TGCGCCAGCAGCTTGGGGGGCGGATCAAACTATGGCTACACCTTC
>-|TRBV5-6|TRBJ2-7|-
CASSGYEQYF
TGTGCCAGCAGCGGCTACGAGCAGTACTTC
>-|TRBV30|TRBJ1-1|few
CAWSAHSYTEAFF
TGTGCCTGGAGTGCCCACTCTTACACTGAAGCTTTCTTT
>TRBD1|TRBV10-3|TRBJ2-1|-
CAIRPTGGNNEQFF
TGTGCCATCAGGCCGACAGGGGGGAACAATGAGCAGTTCTTC
>-|TRBV4-1|TRBJ2-2|-
CASSQEAGTQNTGELFF
TGCGCCAGCAGCCAAGAGGCAGGGACCCAGAACACCGGGGAGCTGTTTTTT
>-|TRBV27|TRBJ2-1|-
CASRISLGLGYNEQFF
TGTGCCAGCAGAATATCATTAGGTCTAGGATACAATGAGCAGTTCTTC
>-|TRBV5-1|TRBJ2-4|-
CASSLGSGAKNIQYF
TGCGCCAGCAGCTTGGGTTCGGGGGCCAAAAACATTCAGTACTTC
>TRBD1|TRBV13|TRBJ1-1|-
CASSFGQGTEAFF
TGTGCCAGCAGCTTCGGACAGGGCACTGAAGCTTTCTTT
>-|TRBV6-5|TRBJ2-5|-
CASRTSLEGETQYF
TGTGCCAGCAGGACGAGCCTCGAGGGAGAGACCCAGTACTTC
>-|TRBV28|TRBJ1-5|-
CASSLSQEGNQPQHF
TGTGCCAGCAGTTTAAGCCAGGAGGGCAATCAGCCCCAGCATTTT
>-|TRBV4-3|TRBJ1-1|-
CASSQVYGGFREAFF
TGCGCCAGCAGCCAAGTATACGGGGGTTTCCGTGAAGCTTTCTTT
>TRBD2|TRBV2|TRBJ2-3|-
CASRTSPRTDTQYF
TGTGCCAGCAGGACTAGCCCAAGAACAGATACGCAGTATTTT
>TRBD2|TRBV30|TRBJ2-1|-
CAWTGLAGVPTFF
TGTGCCTGGACGGGACTAGCGGGAGTCCCTACGTTCTTC
>-|TRBV19|TRBJ1-2|-
CASSIRAEINYGYTF
TGTGCCAGTAGTATCCGGGCAGAGATTAACTATGGCTACACCTTC
>-|TRBV5-6|TRBJ2-5|-
CASSLGGRQGETQYF
TGTGCCAGCAGCCTAGGAGGCAGGCAGGGAGAGACCCAGTACTTC
>TRBD2|TRBV11-2|TRBJ2-3|once
CASTKAASGRTDTQYF
TGTGCCAGCACCAAGGCGGCTAGCGGGAGGACAGATACGCAGTATTTT
>-|TRBV14|TRBJ2-7|-
CASKASSYEQYF
TGTGCCAGCAAGGCTAGCAGCTACGAGCAGTACTTC
>-|TRBV29-1|TRBJ2-7|-
CSVVESYEQYF
TGCAGCGTTGTCGAGAGCTACGAGCAGTACTTC
>-|TRBV10-1|TRBJ2-7|-
CASSGGAEQYF
TGCGCCAGCAGTGGGGGGGCCGAGCAGTACTTC
>-|TRBV5-1|TRBJ2-7|-
CASSSRSQGKRYEQYF
TGCGCCAGCAGCTCTCGGTCCCAGGGGAAAAGATACGAGCAGTACTTC
>TRBD1|TRBV4-3|TRBJ1-1|-
CASSQGTGVATEAFF
TGCGCCAGCAGCCAAGGGACAGGGGTTGCCACTGAAGCTTTCTTT
>TRBD1|TRBV7-3|TRBJ2-2|once
CASSPRQGENTGELFF
TGTGCCAGCAGCCCCCGACAGGGAGAGAACACCGGGGAGCTGTTTTTT
>-|TRBV29-1|TRBJ2-2|once
CSGWGQKAGELFF
TGCAGCGGTTGGGGCCAGAAGGCCGGGGAGCTGTTTTTT
>-|TRBV6-1|TRBJ2-7|-
CASSVPRDTKAGEQYF
TGTGCCAGCAGTGTTCCTAGGGACACAAAAGCGGGGGAGCAGTACTTC
>-|TRBV6-5|TRBJ1-1|-
CASRTIAGENTEAFF
TGTGCCAGCAGAACGATAGCAGGAGAGAACACTGAAGCTTTCTTT
>-|TRBV4-1|TRBJ1-1|-
CASSHALMGENTEAFF
TGCGCCAGCAGCCATGCATTGATGGGGGAGAACACTGAAGCTTTCTTT
>-|TRBV10-3|TRBJ2-1|-
CAITRGAYNEQFF
TGTGCCATCACCAGAGGCGCCTACAATGAGCAGTTCTTC
>-|TRBV6-1|TRBJ2-3|-
CASKLVNTDTQYF
TGTGCCAGCAAGTTAGTAAACACAGATACGCAGTATTTT
>TRBD2|TRBV9|TRBJ2-3|-
CASSAFSGRASDTQYF
TGTGCCAGCAGCGCCTTTAGCGGGAGGGCATCGGATACGCAGTATTTT
>TRBD1|TRBV5-1|TRBJ1-1|-
CASSGRDRGNTEAFF
TGCGCCAGCAGCGGGAGGGACAGGGGAAACACTGAAGCTTTCTTT
>-|TRBV19|TRBJ2-7|-
CASKVAAGRTYEQYF
TGTGCCAGTAAAGTGGCGGCGGGACGAACCTACGAGCAGTACTTC
>-|TRBV28|TRBJ1-1|few
CASSSGGPMNTEAFF
TGTGCCAGCAGTTCGGGGGGGCCGATGAACACTGAAGCTTTCTTT
>-|TRBV19|TRBJ2-1|-
CASSIQGYNEQFF
TGTGCCAGTAGTATCCAGGGTTACAATGAGCAGTTCTTC
>-|TRBV9|TRBJ1-1|-
CASSSLGGMNTEAFF
TGTGCCAGCAGCTCGCTGGGGGGGATGAACACTGAAGCTTTCTTT
>-|TRBV27|TRBJ2-7|-
CASSLVASVYEQYF
TGTGCCAGCAGTTTAGTGGCATCCGTCTACGAGCAGTACTTC
>TRBD2|TRBV5-1|TRBJ2-3|once
CASSPGGYTDTQYF
TGCGCCAGCAGCCCCGGGGGGTACACAGATACGCAGTATTTT
>-|TRBV28|TRBJ2-7|-
CASSLPHEVDEQYF
TGTGCCAGCAGTTTGCCCCATGAGGTCGACGAGCAGTACTTC
>TRBD2|TRBV19|TRBJ2-2|-
CASKGGRAPGELFF
TGTGCCAGTAAGGGCGGGAGGGCCCCTGGGGAGCTGTTTTTT
>TRBD2|TRBV28|TRBJ2-1|-
CASSLSALFSGRGNEQFF
TGTGCCAGCAGTCTCTCGGCGCTTTTCAGCGGGAGGGGCAATGAGCAGTTCTTC
>TRBD1|TRBV27|TRBJ2-5|-
CASSFDRVGETQYF
TGTGCCAGCAGTTTTGACAGGGTCGGAGAGACCCAGTACTTC
>-|TRBV5-8|TRBJ1-2|-
CASSLGVYGYTF
TGTGCCAGCAGCTTGGGAGTCTATGGCTACACCTTC
>-|TRBV28|TRBJ2-7|once
CASSFKGFRYEQYF
TGTGCCAGCAGTTTTAAGGGGTTTCGCTACGAGCAGTACTTC
>TRBD2|TRBV28|TRBJ2-3|-
CASSPRTSVGDTQYF
TGTGCCAGCAGTCCCCGGACTAGCGTAGGAGATACGCAGTATTTT
>-|TRBV20-1|TRBJ2-3|once
CSAPLPDTQYF
TGCAGTGCTCCACTTCCAGATACGCAGTATTTT
>-|TRBV2|TRBJ1-2|-
CASSEAHGQDGYTF
TGTGCCAGCAGTGAAGCGCACGGCCAGGATGGCTACACCTTC
>TRBD1|TRBV7-9|TRBJ2-7|-
CASSTTGSYSYEQYF
TGTGCCAGCAGCACGACAGGGAGTTACTCCTACGAGCAGTACTTC
>-|TRBV6-6|TRBJ2-7|once
CASSYDPYEQYF
TGTGCCAGCAGTTACGACCCCTACGAGCAGTACTTC
>TRBD1|TRBV9|TRBJ1-1|-
CASSPGQGDTEAFF
TGTGCCAGCAGCCCGGGACAGGGGGACACTGAAGCTTTCTTT
>TRBD2|TRBV9|TRBJ2-2|-
CASSTKIAGGPTGELFF
TGTGCCAGCAGCACAAAAATAGCGGGAGGTCCCACCGGGGAGCTGTTTTTT
>-|TRBV7-3|TRBJ1-2|-
CAAGRNYGYTF
TGTGCCGCGGGGCGGAACTATGGCTACACCTTC
>-|TRBV9|TRBJ2-7|-
CASSPRTTADSYEQYF
TGTGCCAGCAGCCCCAGAACGACCGCGGACTCCTACGAGCAGTACTTC
>-|TRBV6-6|TRBJ1-2|once
CASSYDWRYGYTF
TGTGCCAGCAGTTACGATTGGCGCTATGGCTACACCTTC
>-|TRBV19|TRBJ1-1|-
CASSDTGRTEAFF
TGTGCCAGTAGTGACACAGGGCGGACTGAAGCTTTCTTT
>TRBD1|TRBV5-4|TRBJ2-7|-
CASSLRTGPYEQYF
TGTGCCAGCAGCTTGCGGACAGGGCCCTACGAGCAGTACTTC
>TRBD1|TRBV25-1|TRBJ1-5|-
CASSDTGTGNQPQHF
TGTGCCAGCAGTGATACCGGGACAGGGAATCAGCCCCAGCATTTT
>TRBD1|TRBV5-6|TRBJ2-7|-
CASSEGAGEQYF
TGTGCCAGCAGTGAGGGGGCCGGCGAGCAGTACTTC
>-|TRBV5-8|TRBJ2-7|few
CASSLRKTASYEQYF
TGTGCCAGCAGCTTGCGGAAGACAGCTTCCTACGAGCAGTACTTC
>-|TRBV6-6|TRBJ2-6|-
CASSYSHPSGANVLTF
TGTGCCAGCAGTTACTCGCACCCCTCTGGGGCCAACGTCCTGACTTTC